This T cell receptor (delta chain) was sequenced in a study of γδ T cells in repeated Plasmodium falciparum infection. Study-wide context: The natural-infection arm compared Malian children under seasonal malaria with matched Australian children. Malaria-naive adults were infected with P. falciparum NF54 four times over roughly 620 days. Each infection was followed by sampling at 21 days, plus baseline and some pre-infection draws.

This clone was counted many times. TCRdb reran clone calling via CATT on the multiplex PCR reads. This table has tens of thousands of delta-chain clones, 0.8% to 1% appearing once. Bulk repertoires came from Vgamma9/Vdelta2+ or Vdelta2-negative gammadelta T cells flow-sorted from PBMC. V shed 0 bases, J shed 5 bases, and the junction held 18 bases outside the gene matches. Germline V gives CDR1 GEAIGNYY, CDR2 EKD. The CDR3 runs 19 residues. This receptor was identified in a pool of human donors (malaria-infected and uninfected, not separated). The J gene is TRDJ1, the V gene TRDV2, with TRDD3 matching 9 bases. Sample: gamma-delta T cells from blood. The CDR3 protein is CACDTRNFLGDTRWDKLIF. The CDR3 DNA sequence: TGTGCCTGTGACACCCGGAACTTCCTCGGGGATACGCGTTGGGATAAACTCATCTTT.